The entry that follows covers one T cell receptor (beta chain) sequence. Antigen unknown. The data belong to a study of cytomegalovirus exposure and HLA in healthy donors. Study results and caveats: About 90% or about 30% of the time was how often most TCR beta V segments were productive, according to an earlier analysis. Clonal expansion was found to be greater in HLA-associated TCR beta chains than in equally common others in a later analysis.

The CDR3 is 15 residues long. Germline V gives CDR1 SSHAT, CDR2 FNYEAQ (reference sequence). Trimming cost V 3 bases and J 2 bases; bases outside gene matches: 5. Donors were nominally healthy when sampled, though unrecorded immune exposures were likely. It was with 60 Vbeta and 13 Jbeta primers that the PCR ran. The table came from immunoSEQ multiplex PCR; TCRdb's copy has only in-frame clones and leaves some out. The sample records about 200,000 clones, 79% being singletons. The TCR was taken from a male donor in good health and CMV-seropositive. Sequencing input: PBMCs. This chain joins TRBV7-7 and TRBJ2-7; 9 bases are shared with TRBD1. CDR3 region: CASSLGTGPPYEQYF. The CDR3 DNA reads as TGTGCCAGCAGCTTGGGGACAGGGCCACCCTACGAGCAGTACTTC.